These T cell receptor beta chains were read from a single sample in a study of blood T cells in healthy people across ages. TCRdb passed the 5' RACE reads through MiXCR, listing each CDR3 protein once. The sample includes 780,000 or so distinct CDR3 sequences, approximately 55% of them seen just once. The specimen sequenced was blood. These receptors came from an elderly man in good health. Each CDR3 is given with its conserved first and last residue. Each record gives: D gene, clone size, J gene, V gene, CDR3 length, CDR3 protein, CDR3 DNA. D genes are given only for firm matches. Not all rows give a size; the values are once, few, many and, for expanded clones, a class.

NA | NA | TRBJ2-3 | TRBV7-2 | 14 | CASSLEPGNRYAYF | TGTGCCAGCAGCTTAGAACCCGGGAACCGATACGCGTATTTT
NA | NA | TRBJ2-7 | TRBV7-2 | 14 | CASSNGPAAYEQYF | TGTGCCAGCAGCAACGGACCAGCGGCCTACGAGCAGTACTTC
NA | NA | TRBJ2-2 | TRBV6-5 | 17 | CASSYSISASHTGELFF | TGTGCCAGCAGTTACTCGATTTCGGCTAGTCACACCGGGGAGCTGTTTTTT
NA | few | TRBJ2-3 | TRBV9 | 17 | CASSDSTQVPSTDTQYF | TGTGCCAGCAGCGACTCGACCCAGGTCCCTAGCACAGATACGCAGTATTTT
NA | NA | TRBJ2-1 | TRBV3-1 | 12 | CASSPFEETQFF | TGTGCCAGCAGCCCATTTGAAGAGACCCAGTTCTTC
NA | NA | TRBJ2-5 | TRBV20-1 | 14 | CSARSSGVPETQYF | TGCAGTGCTAGAAGCTCAGGGGTCCCAGAGACCCAGTACTTC
NA | NA | TRBJ2-3 | TRBV6-5 | 15 | CASSYSPSPTDTQYF | TGTGCCAGCAGTTACTCACCTTCCCCCACAGATACGCAGTATTTT
NA | NA | TRBJ1-1 | TRBV12-5 | 14 | CASAREGYSTEAFF | TGTGCTAGTGCCCGGGAAGGGTATAGCACTGAAGCTTTCTTT
NA | NA | TRBJ2-7 | TRBV29-1 | 15 | CSVLTLDSRSYEQYF | TGCAGCGTCCTAACATTGGACAGTCGCTCCTACGAGCAGTACTTC
NA | few | TRBJ2-7 | TRBV5-1 | 16 | CASSFPVGVPSYEQYF | TGCGCCAGCAGCTTTCCGGTTGGGGTCCCCTCCTACGAGCAGTACTTC
TRBD1 | many | TRBJ2-6 | TRBV5-1 | 15 | CASSPDRAGANVLTF | TGTGCCAGCAGCCCCGACAGGGCTGGGGCCAACGTCCTGACTTTC
TRBD2 | NA | TRBJ2-1 | TRBV28 | 17 | CASSLWRLAGVRNEQFF | TGTGCCAGCAGTTTATGGAGACTAGCGGGAGTGCGGAATGAGCAGTTCTTC
TRBD2 | NA | TRBJ2-4 | TRBV20-1 | 16 | CSARDPASGTGNIQYF | TGCAGTGCTAGAGATCCCGCTAGCGGGACGGGAAACATTCAGTACTTC
TRBD2 | NA | TRBJ2-7 | TRBV20-1 | 12 | CSASRLAGEQYF | TGCAGTGCAAGCCGACTAGCGGGCGAGCAGTACTTC
TRBD1 | NA | TRBJ2-7 | TRBV20-1 | 15 | CSASLPGQGRYEQYF | TGCAGTGCTAGTTTGCCGGGACAGGGGAGATACGAGCAGTACTTC
TRBD2 | few | TRBJ2-5 | TRBV18 | 16 | CASSPIAGDSQETQYF | TGTGCCAGCTCACCAATAGCGGGAGACTCCCAAGAGACCCAGTACTTC